The following is a TCR beta chain sequence with its context. Clones were read by immunoSEQ multiplex PCR, and TCRdb kept only the in-frame ones, dropping some. The data hold around 52,000 clones, with about 86% observed a single time. The entry originates in a study of blood T cell repertoires in COVID-19. On the study more broadly: Sample material is recorded as cDNA or gDNA derived from T cells, B-cell-depleted T cells, or PBMCs.

CDR1 GTSNPN and CDR2 SVGIG come from the germline V gene (reference sequence). The CDR3 is made up of 13 amino acids. The J segment lost 6 bases and the V segment lost 3 bases, leaving 6 bases of the junction unmatched. The sequenced sample consisted of peripheral blood. The V and J genes are TRBV30 and TRBJ1-2; the match to TRBD1 covers 8 bases. The TCR sequence derives from a human donor in a cohort sampled during active COVID-19. CDR3 amino acids: CAWSYRGFDGYTF. The CDR3 coding sequence is TGTGCCTGGAGCTACAGGGGGTTTGATGGCTACACCTTC.